The T cell receptor (beta chain) under discussion was sequenced for a study of shared clonotypes between healthy human individuals. Study-wide results and caveats: Roughly 5% of naive CD4 clonotypes were shared across several donors. Memory subsets generally showed lower estimated richness than naive subsets.

Germline assignment: CDR1 SEHNR and CDR2 FQNEAQ (reference sequence). The CDR3 spans 15 residues. The V end lost 6 bases, the J end lost 4 bases, and 17 bases lay between the germline ends. Of note for this clone: Antigen specificity is unknown.

Profiling relied on immunoSEQ multiplex PCR, and the TCRdb table lists in-frame clones only, not all of them. The sample holds about 1.1 million clones; about 84% are singletons and the top ten take 0.5% to 0.65%. The sequenced material came from memory CD4+ T cells from PBMCs. Indicated subset: CD45RA-negative fraction. The receptor comes from a man aged 18-30 years in good health. Some clones in this sample may be carry-over from other donors' samples. The chain uses TRBV7-9 and TRBJ2-3; D possibly uses TRBD1 or TRBD2 (7 bases each). The CDR3 is CASRPNRGGADTQYF. The DNA of the CDR3 is TGTGCCAGCAGACCGAACAGGGGAGGGGCAGATACGCAGTATTTT.